This TCR beta chain was recorded in a study of beta chain features in type 1 diabetes. TCRB transcripts that were expressed got sequenced, as all of the isolated RNA had been reverse transcribed. Method: immunoSEQ multiplex PCR; TCRdb's copy keeps in-frame clones and lacks some. The sample records almost 250,000 clones, 12% to 15% being singletons. V gave up 4 bases and J gave up 9 bases, with 19 bases separating them. The germline V gene encodes CDR1 LGHNA and CDR2 YNFKEQ. CDR3 length equals 15 residues. V usage is TRBV4-2 and J usage is TRBJ2-1; a weak D match, TRBD2 (6 bases). The TCR comes from a woman in her 40s in good health. The material sequenced was naive CD4+ T cells from blood. CDR3 region: CASSPRGLANGEQFF. CDR3 in DNA: TGTGCCAGCAGCCCTCGGGGGTTGGCGAACGGTGAGCAGTTCTTC.